These 27 T cell receptor beta chains share one sample of origin, sequenced in a study of patients and donors after allogeneic stem cell transplantation. TCRdb independently ran MiXCR on the RT-PCR reads; one entry per CDR3 protein. The table has some 160,000 distinct CDR3 sequences, 24% seen once; the top ten hold 20% to 30%. Sequencing was carried out using blood, either unsorted or a sorted T cell fraction (not recorded which). Source of these receptors: a human donor who was either an allogeneic HSCT recipient or a stem cell or donor lymphocyte infusion donor (not recorded which). It is not recorded whose cells these are; they may come from a transplant donor.

A word on this clonotype: Compared with germline, one end of the junction differs, possibly owing to a read error. The rearrangement links TRBV7-2 to TRBJ1-6; 8 nucleotides line up with TRBD1. Germline CDR1 and CDR2: SGHTA and FQGNSA. This CDR3 spans 15 amino acids. The CDR3 loop is CASSTQGARNSPLLF. The CDR3 coding sequence is TGTGCCAGCAGCACCCAGGGGGCGAGAAATTCACCCCTCCTCTTT.

This clonotype occurred a few times. The chain uses TRBV5-6 and TRBJ1-1, with D unresolved. CDR3 length: 16 amino acids. Per the germline V gene, CDR1 is SGHDT and CDR2 is YYEEEE. V was cut by 2 bases and J by 0 bases, with 14 bases left in between. The CDR3 region has the DNA TGTGCCAGCAGCTTTATTAACGGACGAGTGAACACTGAAGCTTTCTTT. As protein: CASSFINGRVNTEAFF.

CDR3 DNA: TGTGCCAGCAGCTTGGGGGGACGGAACACTGAAGCTTTCTTT. It codes for CASSLGGRNTEAFF. The chain has TRBV3-1 and TRBJ1-1; tentative D call: TRBD1 (5 bases). Germline assignment: CDR1 LGHDT and CDR2 YNNKEL (reference sequence). Trimming cost V 5 bases and J 1 base, with 11 bases left between them. The CDR3 sequence is 14 residues long.

This clonotype was seen a handful of times. The chain combines TRBV4-1 with TRBJ2-2; D is unresolved. The germline V gene has CDR1 MGHRA and CDR2 YSYEKL. The CDR3 has 14 residues. Trimming removed 0 bases from V and 1 base from J, with 3 bases in between. CDR3 in DNA: TGCGCCAGCAGCCAAGATAGGAACACCGGGGAGCTGTTTTTT. It translates to CASSQDRNTGELFF.

This clonotype appeared a few times. V is TRBV6-5 and J is TRBJ2-2; no firm D call. The CDR3 is 14 amino acids. The V end was cut by 0 bases, the J end by 0 bases, with 2 bases between. CDR1 is MNHEY and CDR2 is SVGAGI in the germline V gene. CDR3 protein: CASSYSPNTGELFF. The CDR3 nucleotides read TGTGCCAGCAGTTACTCCCCGAACACCGGGGAGCTGTTTTTT.

V and J are TRBV5-1 and TRBJ2-5; possible D gene TRBD2, 5 bases. This CDR3 has 14 residues. Per the germline V gene, CDR1 is SGHRS and CDR2 is YFSETQ. V lost 4 bases and J lost 4, with 14 bases in between. CDR3 region: CASSQVRESETQYF. The CDR3 DNA sequence: TGCGCCAGCAGCCAAGTGAGGGAGTCAGAGACCCAGTACTTC.

As DNA, the CDR3 is TGCGCCAGCAGCCAGATCCACGACAGGGGGAACTATGGCTACACCTTC. Amino acid sequence: CASSQIHDRGNYGYTF. V and J are TRBV4-1 and TRBJ1-2, with 9 bases aligning to TRBD1. Germline V CDR1 and CDR2: MGHRA, YSYEKL. V lost 3 bases to trimming and J lost 2 bases; unmatched junction nucleotides: 7. The CDR3 is 16 amino acids.

The V and J genes are TRBV7-2 and TRBJ1-3; D gene unclear. The V gene lost 2 bases and the J gene lost 0 bases, with 29 bases spanning the gap. CDR1 is SGHTA and CDR2 is FQGNSA in the germline V gene. The CDR3 contains 22 residues. The CDR3 region is CASSLLRGAIYPPRASGNTIYF. CDR3 bases: TGTGCCAGCAGCTTACTCCGAGGCGCCATCTATCCTCCGAGGGCCTCTGGAAACACCATATATTTT.

This clonotype was observed a few times. V and J are TRBV29-1 and TRBJ2-2, with 9 bases that match TRBD2. CDR1 and CDR2 from the germline V gene are SQVTM and ANQGSEA. CDR3 length equals 14 residues. After removal of 6 bases from V and 6 bases from J, the junction contained 8 bases not matched to a gene. The CDR3 protein is CSVLGLAGPGELFF. The CDR3 coding sequence is TGCAGCGTCCTAGGGCTAGCGGGGCCCGGGGAGCTGTTTTTT.

The table lists this clonotype with many counts. The chain couples TRBV20-1 to TRBJ1-2; unclear D gene. Looked up from germline, CDR1 is DFQATT and CDR2 is SNEGSKA (reference sequence). This CDR3 contains 12 residues. The V gene lost 5 bases and the J gene lost 1 base, with 8 bases spanning the gap. DNA of the CDR3: TGCAGTGCTTCAAGTTTTAACTATGGCTACACCTTC. It yields the protein CSASSFNYGYTF.

The rearrangement joins TRBV2 to TRBJ2-1; 8 bases agree with TRBD1. Germline V gives CDR1 SNHLY, CDR2 FYNNEI. Unmatched junction bases numbered 12, after V lost 7 bases and J lost 7 bases. The CDR3 runs to 15 residues. CDR3 sequence reads: CASTKDRGGRNEQFF. In DNA, the CDR3 is TGTGCCAGCACCAAAGACAGGGGCGGCAGGAATGAGCAGTTCTTC.

This sequence joins TRBV15 and TRBJ2-3, with 8 bases fitting TRBD2. Germline values: CDR1 LNHNV, CDR2 YYDKDF (reference sequence). The CDR3 loop spans 16 amino acids. The junction had 16 bases not matched to a gene; V was cut back by 6 bases and J by 8 bases. The CDR3 nucleotides read TGTGCCACCAGTAGCCCGTTTAGCGGGATCGGGGTTACGCAGTATTTT. Residues: CATSSPFSGIGVTQYF. The whole variable domain, filled in from reference TRBV15 and TRBJ2-3, reads DAMVIQNPRYQVTQFGKPVTLSCSQTLNHNVMYWYQQKSSQAPKLLFHYYDKDFNNEADTPDNFQSRRPNTSFCFLDIRSPGLGDTAMYLCATSSPFSGIGVTQYFGPGTRLTVL.

V gene TRBV29-1 combines with J gene TRBJ1-2, with 10 bases fitting TRBD1. Germline V gene data show CDR1 as SQVTM and CDR2 as ANQGSEA. J lost 7 bases, V lost 6 bases, and 5 bases had no gene match. CDR3 length equals 12 residues. The CDR3 bases are TGCAGCGTGGGACAGGGGTTTAGTGGCTACACCTTC. Encoded protein: CSVGQGFSGYTF.

The chain links TRBV18 to TRBJ1-5, with 8 bases lining up with TRBD1. V lost 3 bases to trimming and J lost 6 bases; unmatched junction nucleotides: 7. The CDR3 has 15 amino acids. CDR1 is KGHSH and CDR2 is LQKENI in the germline V gene. CDR3 loop: CASSPATGVSQPQHF. CDR3 sequence (DNA): TGTGCCAGCTCACCCGCGACAGGGGTTAGTCAGCCCCAGCATTTT.

The genes are TRBV25-1 and TRBJ1-4; possible D gene TRBD1, 5 bases. Germline values: CDR1 MGHDK, CDR2 SYGVNS. Trimming removed 3 bases at V and 3 bases at J, with 11 bases between. The CDR3 sequence is 15 residues long. The DNA of the CDR3 is TGTGCCAGCAGTGACCCTAGACAGCCTAATGAAAAACTGTTTTTT. It codes for CASSDPRQPNEKLFF.

This clonotype was seen a handful of times. The CDR3 sequence: CASSPPAKEQYF. The CDR3 DNA follows: TGCGCCAGCAGCCCCCCGGCGAAGGAGCAGTACTTC. The chain joins TRBV5-1 to TRBJ2-7; D remains unclear. Germline loops: CDR1 SGHRS, CDR2 YFSETQ. The CDR3 contains 12 residues. With 4 bases removed from V and 7 bases from J, the gap between germline ends came to 12 bases.

The sample holds a few counts of this clonotype. The CDR3 reads CASSPGGDQPQHF. The CDR3 DNA follows: TGTGCCAGCAGCCCGGGGGGGGATCAGCCCCAGCATTTT. The V call is TRBV13, the J call TRBJ1-5; TRBD1 is a possible D gene (5 bases). Germline lookup yields CDR1 PRHDT and CDR2 FYEKMQ (reference sequence). This CDR3 is 13 amino acids long. The V gene lost 5 bases and the J gene lost 5 bases, with 10 bases spanning the gap.

This clonotype was seen a handful of times. The chain combines TRBV5-1 with TRBJ2-5; 7 positions match TRBD1. The V gene's germline CDR1 is SGHRS and CDR2 YFSETQ. The CDR3 loop spans 14 amino acids. The junction had 2 bases not matched to a gene; V was cut back by 2 bases and J by 1 base. CDR3 sequence reads: CASSLGTVQETQYF. CDR3 DNA: TGCGCCAGCAGCTTAGGGACAGTCCAAGAGACCCAGTACTTC.

The J gene is TRBJ1-5, the V gene TRBV15; D is uncertain. The CDR3 runs to 16 residues. Deletions cut 3 bases from V and 0 bases from J, with 12 bases between. Germline loops: CDR1 LNHNV, CDR2 YYDKDF (reference sequence). CDR3 sequence (DNA): TGTGCCACCAGCAGGAAAGGTGGGGATAGCAATCAGCCCCAGCATTTT. Amino acid sequence: CATSRKGGDSNQPQHF.

This sequence joins TRBV5-1 and TRBJ2-1; tentatively, D is TRBD2 (5 bases). This CDR3 has 17 amino acids. Trimming stripped 4 bases from V and 6 bases from J, with 23 bases between. Per the germline V gene, CDR1 is SGHRS and CDR2 is YFSETQ. The CDR3 coding sequence is TGCGCCAGCAGCGTGTCGACACCGGGCCAGAGGGCCAATGAGCAGTTCTTC. It translates to CASSVSTPGQRANEQFF.

This clonotype was found a few times. The chain links TRBV27 to TRBJ2-3; 7 bases agree with TRBD2. Germline V gene lookup returns CDR1 MNHEY and CDR2 SMNVEV (reference sequence). The CDR3 loop spans 19 amino acids. V trimming: 1 base; J trimming: 1 base; junction bases outside the gene matches: 14. The CDR3 region has the DNA TGTGCCAGCAGTTTATTACGGGTATCGCGGGAGAGGGGCACAGATACGCAGTATTTT. Residues: CASSLLRVSRERGTDTQYF.

This chain joins TRBV20-1 and TRBJ2-7, with D possibly TRBD1 on 5 matching bases. Germline V gene sequence: CDR1 DFQATT, CDR2 SNEGSKA (reference sequence). V shed 0 bases and J shed 3 bases, with 12 bases lying between them. There are 14 residues in the CDR3. The CDR3 DNA is TGCAGTGCTAGAGATCCTACAGACAGCTACGAGCAGTACTTC. Translated: CSARDPTDSYEQYF.

This sequence joins TRBV10-3 and TRBJ1-2, with 9 bases lining up with TRBD1. The CDR3 spans 13 residues. CDR1 is ENHRY, CDR2 SYGVKD, per germline. After removal of 8 bases from V and 3 bases from J, the junction contained 4 bases not matched to a gene. CDR3: CAIRTGVDYGYTF. CDR3 nucleotides: TGTGCCATCCGGACAGGGGTGGACTATGGCTACACCTTC.

The chain is built from TRBV5-1 and TRBJ2-5, with a possible D match to TRBD1 (5 bases). Germline V CDR1 and CDR2: SGHRS, YFSETQ. The V and J ends lost 1 base and 4 bases respectively, with 8 bases between them. There are 13 residues in the CDR3. CDR3 protein: CASSLRQRETQYF. In nucleotides, the CDR3 is TGCGCCAGCAGCTTGCGACAGCGAGAGACCCAGTACTTC. The whole variable domain, filled in from reference TRBV5-1 and TRBJ2-5, reads KAGVTQTPRYLIKTRGQQVTLSCSPISGHRSVSWYQQTPGQGLQFLFEYFSETQRNKGNFPGRFSGRQFSNSRSEMNVSTLELGDSALYLCASSLRQRETQYFGPGTRLLVL.

This clonotype was detected a few times. The rearrangement links TRBV24-1 to TRBJ2-3; no firm D call. V lost 0 bases and J lost 2, with 8 bases in between. Per germline, CDR1 KGHDR and CDR2 SFDVKD. The CDR3 totals 15 residues. CDR3 sequence: CATSDLGVPTDTQYF. Here the CDR3 DNA reads TGTGCCACCAGTGATTTGGGAGTACCCACAGATACGCAGTATTTT.

Points on this clonotype: The junction departs from germline at one end; a sequencing error may be responsible. In nucleotides, the CDR3 is TGTGCTAGCAGCTTCCTAGCGGGAGGTTTTACCGGGGAGCTGTTTTTT. Amino acids: CASSFLAGGFTGELFF. V is TRBV7-7 and J is TRBJ2-2; 11 nucleotides line up with TRBD2. The CDR3 extends over 16 amino acids. Germline V gene lookup returns CDR1 SSHAT and CDR2 FNYEAQ (reference sequence).

In DNA, the CDR3 is TGCAGTGCTAGAGATCAACCGGGACCGTCCTACGAGCAGTACTTC. Translation gives CSARDQPGPSYEQYF. V gene TRBV20-1 combines with J gene TRBJ2-7; D is possibly TRBD1 or TRBD2 (5 bases each). The CDR3 loop spans 15 amino acids. Between the trimmed V and J ends, which lost 0 bases and 1 base, there was a span of 13 bases. CDR1 is DFQATT and CDR2 is SNEGSKA in the germline V gene (reference sequence).